The rows below give T cell receptor beta chains drawn from one sample of a study of beta chain features in type 1 diabetes. Generated by immunoSEQ multiplex PCR, the TCRdb table keeps only in-frame clones and is missing some. The top ten clones hold under 0.45% of a sample with 140,000 to 150,000 clones, under 60% of them seen once. The sequencing input was Tregs from blood. The receptors stem from a young man in good health. The CDR3 runs from the conserved cysteine through the conserved F or W. A D gene is named only where the DNA matches it firmly. Size values are once, few and many counts, or a class for expanded clones, and some rows have none.

V gene: TRBV21-1; clone size: NA; J gene: TRBJ2-1; D gene: NA; CDR3 protein: CASSSPSSGGGSINYNEQFF; CDR3 DNA: TGTGCCAGCAGCAGTCCTTCTAGCGGGGGGGGTTCTATCAACTACAATGAGCAGTTCTTC
V gene: TRBV7-9; clone size: NA; J gene: TRBJ1-5; D gene: NA; CDR3 protein: CASSLLNQPQHF; CDR3 DNA: TGTGCCAGCAGCTTACTGAATCAGCCCCAGCATTTT
V gene: TRBV19; clone size: NA; J gene: TRBJ2-4; D gene: TRBD1; CDR3 protein: CASNLRDSKNIQYF; CDR3 DNA: TGTGCCAGTAACCTACGGGACAGCAAAAACATTCAGTACTTC
V gene: TRBV9; clone size: NA; J gene: TRBJ2-3; D gene: NA; CDR3 protein: CASSVGLATRTDTQYF; CDR3 DNA: TGTGCCAGCAGCGTAGGGCTAGCGACCCGCACAGATACGCAGTATTTT
V gene: TRBV27; clone size: NA; J gene: TRBJ2-7; D gene: NA; CDR3 protein: CASSLYRSYEQYF; CDR3 DNA: TGTGCCAGCAGTTTGTATCGCTCCTACGAGCAGTACTTC
V gene: TRBV5-1; clone size: once; J gene: TRBJ2-1; D gene: TRBD1; CDR3 protein: CASSSHGTVFYNEQFF; CDR3 DNA: TGCGCCAGCAGTTCGCACGGGACAGTCTTCTACAATGAGCAGTTCTTC
V gene: TRBV7-9; clone size: few; J gene: TRBJ2-1; D gene: NA; CDR3 protein: CASSLEQGFF; CDR3 DNA: TGTGCCAGCAGCTTAGAACAGGGCTTCTTC
V gene: TRBV30; clone size: few; J gene: TRBJ2-7; D gene: NA; CDR3 protein: CAWSPNLAGAYEQYF; CDR3 DNA: TGTGCCTGGAGCCCTAATCTGGCAGGGGCCTACGAGCAGTACTTC
V gene: TRBV27; clone size: NA; J gene: TRBJ1-1; D gene: NA; CDR3 protein: CASSLFARGQRQAFF; CDR3 DNA: TGTGCCAGCAGTTTATTTGCTAGGGGACAAAGGCAAGCTTTCTTT
V gene: TRBV25-1; clone size: NA; J gene: TRBJ2-5; D gene: NA; CDR3 protein: CASSDTVPQETQYF; CDR3 DNA: TGTGCCAGCAGTGATACTGTGCCCCAAGAGACCCAGTACTTC
V gene: TRBV10-2; clone size: NA; J gene: TRBJ1-5; D gene: NA; CDR3 protein: CASSETDISPQHF; CDR3 DNA: TGCGCCAGCAGTGAGACGGACATCAGCCCCCAGCATTTT
V gene: TRBV5-1; clone size: NA; J gene: TRBJ1-6; D gene: TRBD1; CDR3 protein: CASSGGQGFHYNSPLHF; CDR3 DNA: TGCGCCAGCAGCGGAGGACAGGGGTTCCACTATAATTCACCCCTCCACTTT
V gene: TRBV4-3; clone size: NA; J gene: TRBJ1-5; D gene: NA; CDR3 protein: CASSQDYLQPQHF; CDR3 DNA: TGCGCCAGCAGCCAGGACTATCTTCAGCCCCAGCATTTT
V gene: TRBV5-4; clone size: few; J gene: TRBJ2-7; D gene: NA; CDR3 protein: CASSLGVPGQSYEQYF; CDR3 DNA: TGTGCCAGCAGCTTGGGGGTACCGGGACAAAGCTACGAGCAGTACTTC
V gene: TRBV7-2; clone size: NA; J gene: TRBJ2-7; D gene: NA; CDR3 protein: CASSLSSLTYEQYF; CDR3 DNA: TGTGCCAGCAGCTTATCATCCCTCACTTACGAGCAGTACTTC
V gene: TRBV29-1; clone size: few; J gene: TRBJ2-2; D gene: NA; CDR3 protein: CSVGRVWTGELFF; CDR3 DNA: TGCAGCGTTGGTAGAGTATGGACCGGGGAGCTGTTTTTT
V gene: TRBV4-3; clone size: few; J gene: TRBJ2-5; D gene: NA; CDR3 protein: CASSQEAGRTQYF; CDR3 DNA: TGCGCCAGCAGCCAAGAAGCCGGTAGGACCCAGTACTTC
V gene: TRBV6-1; clone size: NA; J gene: TRBJ1-5; D gene: NA; CDR3 protein: CASSEARAAQPQHF; CDR3 DNA: TGTGCCAGCAGTGAAGCCAGGGCAGCCCAGCCCCAGCATTTT
V gene: TRBV4-3; clone size: few; J gene: TRBJ2-3; D gene: TRBD2; CDR3 protein: CASSGERGVVADTQYF; CDR3 DNA: TGCGCCAGCAGCGGGGAGCGGGGGGTAGTCGCAGATACGCAGTATTTT
V gene: TRBV19; clone size: NA; J gene: TRBJ2-5; D gene: NA; CDR3 protein: CASRLTGNWETQYF; CDR3 DNA: TGTGCCAGTAGACTTACAGGGAATTGGGAGACCCAGTACTTC
V gene: TRBV7-2; clone size: NA; J gene: TRBJ1-2; D gene: TRBD1; CDR3 protein: CASSLFGQESYGYTF; CDR3 DNA: TGTGCCAGCAGCTTATTCGGACAGGAATCCTATGGCTACACCTTC
V gene: TRBV19; clone size: NA; J gene: TRBJ2-1; D gene: TRBD2; CDR3 protein: CASSILAGGRNEQFF; CDR3 DNA: TGTGCCAGTAGTATATTAGCGGGGGGGCGGAATGAGCAGTTCTTC
V gene: TRBV19; clone size: few; J gene: TRBJ2-1; D gene: NA; CDR3 protein: CASSTSASNYNEQFF; CDR3 DNA: TGTGCCAGTAGTACTAGCGCGAGCAATTACAATGAGCAGTTCTTC
V gene: TRBV27; clone size: NA; J gene: TRBJ2-1; D gene: TRBD1; CDR3 protein: CASTLLGQGSEQFF; CDR3 DNA: TGTGCCAGCACCCTATTAGGACAGGGAAGTGAGCAGTTCTTC
V gene: TRBV5-1; clone size: NA; J gene: TRBJ2-5; D gene: TRBD1; CDR3 protein: CASSGGQGSETQYF; CDR3 DNA: TGCGCCAGCAGCGGGGGACAGGGTAGCGAGACCCAGTACTTC
V gene: TRBV18; clone size: NA; J gene: TRBJ2-3; D gene: TRBD2; CDR3 protein: CASSPLAGGPADTQYF; CDR3 DNA: TGTGCCAGCTCACCCTTAGCGGGAGGGCCAGCAGATACGCAGTATTTT